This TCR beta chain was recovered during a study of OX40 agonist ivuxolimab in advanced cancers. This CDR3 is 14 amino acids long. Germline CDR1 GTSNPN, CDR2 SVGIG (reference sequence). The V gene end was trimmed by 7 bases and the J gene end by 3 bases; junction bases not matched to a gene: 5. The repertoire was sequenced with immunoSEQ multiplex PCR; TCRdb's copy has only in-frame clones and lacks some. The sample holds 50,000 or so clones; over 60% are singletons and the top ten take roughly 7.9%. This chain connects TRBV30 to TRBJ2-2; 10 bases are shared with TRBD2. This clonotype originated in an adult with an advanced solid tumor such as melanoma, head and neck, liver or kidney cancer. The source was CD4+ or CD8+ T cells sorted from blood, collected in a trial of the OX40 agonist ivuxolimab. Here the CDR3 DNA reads TGTGCCTTGTCGACTAGCGGGCACACCGGGGAGCTGTTTTTT. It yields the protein CALSTSGHTGELFF.